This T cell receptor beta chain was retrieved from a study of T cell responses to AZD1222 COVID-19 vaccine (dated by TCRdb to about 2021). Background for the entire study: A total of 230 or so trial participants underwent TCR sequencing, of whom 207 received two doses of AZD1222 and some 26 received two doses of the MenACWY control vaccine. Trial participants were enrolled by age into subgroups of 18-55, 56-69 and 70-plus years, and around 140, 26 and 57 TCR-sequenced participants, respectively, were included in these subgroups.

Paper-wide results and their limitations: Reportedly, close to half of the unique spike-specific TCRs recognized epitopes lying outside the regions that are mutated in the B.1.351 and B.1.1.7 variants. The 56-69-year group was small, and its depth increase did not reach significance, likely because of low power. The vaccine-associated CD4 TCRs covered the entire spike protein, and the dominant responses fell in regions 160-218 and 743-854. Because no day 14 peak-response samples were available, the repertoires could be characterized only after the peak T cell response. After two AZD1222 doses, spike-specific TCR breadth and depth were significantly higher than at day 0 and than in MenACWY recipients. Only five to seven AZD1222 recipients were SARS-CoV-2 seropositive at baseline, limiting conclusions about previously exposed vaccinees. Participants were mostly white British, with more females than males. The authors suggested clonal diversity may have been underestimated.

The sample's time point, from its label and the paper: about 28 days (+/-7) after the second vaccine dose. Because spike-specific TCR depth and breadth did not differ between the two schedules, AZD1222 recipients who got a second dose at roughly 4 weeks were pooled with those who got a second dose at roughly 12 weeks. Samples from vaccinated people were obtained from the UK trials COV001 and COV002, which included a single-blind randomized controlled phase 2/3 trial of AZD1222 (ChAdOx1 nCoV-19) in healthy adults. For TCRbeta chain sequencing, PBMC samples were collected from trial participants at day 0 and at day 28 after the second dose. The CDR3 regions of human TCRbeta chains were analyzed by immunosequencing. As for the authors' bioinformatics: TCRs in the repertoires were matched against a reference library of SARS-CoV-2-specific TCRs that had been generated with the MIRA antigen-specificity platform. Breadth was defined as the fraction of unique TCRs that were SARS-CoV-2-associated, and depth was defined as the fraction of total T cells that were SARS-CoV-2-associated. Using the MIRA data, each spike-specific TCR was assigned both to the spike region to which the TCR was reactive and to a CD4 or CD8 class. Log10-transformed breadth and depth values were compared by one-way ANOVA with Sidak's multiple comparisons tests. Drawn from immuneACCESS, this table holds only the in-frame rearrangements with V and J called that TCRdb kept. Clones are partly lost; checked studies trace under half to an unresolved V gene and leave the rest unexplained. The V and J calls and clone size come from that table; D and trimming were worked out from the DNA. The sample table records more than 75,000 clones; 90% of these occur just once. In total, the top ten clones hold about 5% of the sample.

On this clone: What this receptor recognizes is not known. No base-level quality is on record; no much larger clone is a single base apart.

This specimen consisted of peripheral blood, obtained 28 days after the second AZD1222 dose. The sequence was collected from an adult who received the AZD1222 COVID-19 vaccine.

The DNA sequence reads TGTGCCAGCAGCTTTCAGTACAATGAGCAGTTCTTC. Translated, this is CASSFQYNEQFF. The chain uses TRBV5-5 and TRBJ2-1; the D gene identity is not certain. V drops 2 bases and J drops 4 bases, leaving 4 bases in between. Looking up the germline V gene (reference sequence) yields CDR1 SGHKS and CDR2 YYEKEE. Its CDR3 holds 12 amino acids, cysteine through phenylalanine. Kept here is only the CDR3 DNA, which spans 36 bases and is read in frame from base 1.